The 7 T cell receptor beta chains presented below share a single source sample, sequenced in a study of T cell repertoires in cytomegalovirus infection (dated by TCRdb to about 2019). Sequencing relied on an Illumina HiSeq 1500. TCRdb reprocessed the public reads (quality trimming at Q25 with fastp, clone calling with MiXCR) and kept in-frame beta chains. For every CDR3 protein sequence, its rows merge into one entry that carries the most common genes and DNA. The sample profile shows about 920,000 distinct CDR3 sequences; around a third of them were found once. The biggest ten clones account for about 14% of the sample. This sample's treatment or condition label indicates: in vitro stimulation with specific CMV peptide epitopes to enrich CMV-specific T cells. What these receptors recognize is not known. Specimen: cultured CD8+ T cells from PBMCs, collected from culture after CMV antigen stimulation. The receptors shown here come from a human donor in good health (CMV status not recorded). Some clones in this sample may be carry-over from other donors' samples.

The chain combines TRBV7-6 with TRBJ2-7; 7 bases map to TRBD1. With 4 bases clipped from V and 5 bases from J, the junction kept 5 bases outside the gene matches. CDR1 and CDR2 from the germline V gene are SGHVS and FNYEAQ. The CDR3 is 13 amino acids. CDR3 protein: CASSSGTVHEQYV. The CDR3 region has the DNA TGTGCCAGCAGCTCCGGGACAGTCCACGAGCAGTACGTC.

The chain couples TRBV15 to TRBJ2-3, with TRBD1 matching 9 bases. Germline-derived CDR1 and CDR2 are LNHNV and YYDKDF (reference sequence). The CDR3 has 17 amino acids. V lost 0 bases, J lost 4 bases, and 8 bases stayed unmatched. CDR3: CATSRDTGTGLADTQYF. The CDR3 DNA reads as TGTGCCACCAGCAGAGATACTGGGACAGGGTTAGCAGATACGCAGTATTTT.

J is TRBJ1-1 and V is TRBV19, with D hard to call. CDR3 size: 14 residues. CDR1 and CDR2 (germline): LNHDA, SQIVND (reference sequence). V was cut by 4 bases and J by 5 bases, with 14 bases left in between. In nucleotides, the CDR3 is TGTGCCAGTAGTAATTCAAGGAAAGGGACTGAAGCTTTCTTT. It yields the protein CASSNSRKGTEAFF.

The V and J genes are TRBV7-6 and TRBJ2-5; D not resolved. Trimming removed 3 bases from V and 4 bases from J, with 12 bases in between. The germline gives CDR1 SGHVS, CDR2 FNYEAQ. The CDR3 extends over 14 amino acids. Here the CDR3 reads CASSLTIPLETQYF. In DNA form, the CDR3 reads TGTGCCAGCAGCTTGACAATACCTTTAGAGACCCAGTACTTC. Drawing the rest from reference TRBV7-6 and TRBJ2-5, the complete variable domain is GAGVSQSPRYKVTKRGQDVALRCDPISGHVSLYWYRQALGQGPEFLTYFNYEAQQDKSGLPNDRFSAERPEGSISTLTIQRTEQRDSAMYRCASSLTIPLETQYFGPGTRLLVL.

This chain uses TRBV7-9 with TRBJ2-5; TRBD2 matches at 10 bases. Germline V gene data show CDR1 as SEHNR and CDR2 as FQNEAQ (reference sequence). CDR3 size: 15 residues. V was pared by 5 bases and J by 6 bases, with 9 bases of the junction left unmatched. Here the CDR3 reads CASSLLLAGEQTQYF. The CDR3 DNA reads as TGTGCCAGCAGCCTTCTTCTAGCGGGGGAACAGACCCAGTACTTC.

The V gene is TRBV5-4, the J gene TRBJ1-6, with TRBD1 identical over 9 bases. Germline V CDR1 and CDR2: SGHNT, YYREEE (reference sequence). The length of the CDR3 is 14 residues. V trimming: 9 bases; J trimming: 9 bases; junction bases outside the gene matches: 10. CDR3 residues: CATWPGQGPSPLHF. The DNA for the CDR3 is TGTGCCACCTGGCCGGGACAGGGTCCTTCACCCCTCCACTTT.

The V call is TRBV19, the J call TRBJ2-1, with TRBD2 matching 14 bases. The germline V gene has CDR1 LNHDA and CDR2 SQIVND (reference sequence). After removal of 0 bases from V and 9 bases from J, the junction contained 7 bases not matched to a gene. The CDR3 is 17 residues long. This CDR3 is CASSIDRLAGGPCEQFF. The CDR3 DNA follows: TGTGCCAGTAGTATAGACCGACTAGCGGGGGGGCCATGTGAGCAGTTCTTC.